This TCR beta chain derives from a study of beta chain features in type 1 diabetes. Study information: All of the samples together had 85 million to 130 million sorted cells examined.

What was sequenced were expressed TCRB transcripts, since all of the isolated RNA had been reverse transcribed. The table came from immunoSEQ multiplex PCR; TCRdb's copy has only in-frame clones and leaves some out. Of around 430,000 clones listed, 30% are singletons. V gave up 0 bases and J gave up 2 bases, with 8 bases separating them. This CDR3 comprises 16 residues. Germline CDR1 is SGHTA and CDR2 is FQGNSA. Purity exceeded 95% in all sorted populations. On this clone itself: The sample contains more than one DNA sequence encoding this CDR3.

The chain has TRBV7-2 and TRBJ2-6; no clear D. Sequenced: naive CD4+ T cells from blood. The receptor was isolated from a man aged 18 to 30 in good health. The CDR3 bases are TGTGCCAGCAGCTTAGCTGGTGGGGCTGGGGCCAACGTCCTGACTTTC. Amino acid sequence: CASSLAGGAGANVLTF.